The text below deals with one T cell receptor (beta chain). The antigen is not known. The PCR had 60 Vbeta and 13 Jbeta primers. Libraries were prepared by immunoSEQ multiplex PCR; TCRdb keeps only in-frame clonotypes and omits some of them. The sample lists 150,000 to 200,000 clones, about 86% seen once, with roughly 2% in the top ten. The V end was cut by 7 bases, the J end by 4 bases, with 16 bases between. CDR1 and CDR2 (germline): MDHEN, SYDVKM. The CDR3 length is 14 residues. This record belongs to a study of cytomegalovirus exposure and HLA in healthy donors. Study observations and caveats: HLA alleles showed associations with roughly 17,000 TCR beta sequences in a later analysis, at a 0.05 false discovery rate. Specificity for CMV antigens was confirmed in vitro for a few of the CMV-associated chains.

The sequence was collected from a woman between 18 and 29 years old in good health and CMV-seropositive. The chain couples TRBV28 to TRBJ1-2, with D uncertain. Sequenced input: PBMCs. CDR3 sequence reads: CASTPLSPSYGYTF. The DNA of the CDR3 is TGTGCCAGCACCCCCCTAAGTCCATCCTATGGCTACACCTTC.